A selection of T cell receptor beta chains follows, all from one sample in a study of blood T cell repertoires in COVID-19. Profiled with immunoSEQ multiplex PCR; TCRdb holds only in-frame clones, not every one. The profile shows a few hundred thousand clones, 65% to 90% of them singletons. The sequencing sample was made of peripheral blood. The source is a human donor in a cohort sampled during active COVID-19. CDR3s include the opening cysteine and the closing phenylalanine or tryptophan. Each record gives: J gene, clone size, D gene, V gene, CDR3 protein, CDR3 DNA. D genes are given only for firm matches. Clone size is shown for a subset of rows, as once, few, many or a class of expanded clone.

j_call: TRBJ2-6
clone_size: NA
d_call: NA
v_call: TRBV19
cdr3_aa: CASSIEFPGANVLTF
cdr3_nt: TGTGCCAGTAGTATTGAGTTCCCTGGGGCCAACGTCCTGACTTTC

j_call: TRBJ2-7
clone_size: NA
d_call: TRBD2
v_call: TRBV5-1
cdr3_aa: CASSPWTSGVSYEQYF
cdr3_nt: TGCGCCAGCAGCCCCTGGACTAGCGGGGTCTCCTACGAGCAGTACTTC

j_call: TRBJ1-1
clone_size: NA
d_call: NA
v_call: TRBV7-9
cdr3_aa: CASSLAGEAFF
cdr3_nt: TGTGCCAGCAGCTTAGCCGGTGAAGCTTTCTTT

j_call: TRBJ2-5
clone_size: NA
d_call: TRBD1
v_call: TRBV5-1
cdr3_aa: CASSSRGQNQETQYF
cdr3_nt: TGCGCCAGCAGCTCCCGGGGACAGAACCAAGAGACCCAGTACTTC

j_call: TRBJ1-5
clone_size: NA
d_call: NA
v_call: TRBV7-2
cdr3_aa: CASSFRQDIQPQHF
cdr3_nt: TGTGCCAGCAGCTTTCGACAGGACATACAGCCCCAGCATTTT

j_call: TRBJ2-3
clone_size: NA
d_call: TRBD2
v_call: TRBV5-1
cdr3_aa: CASSWTSGGLQSTDTQYF
cdr3_nt: TGCGCCAGCAGCTGGACTAGCGGGGGCCTTCAAAGCACAGATACGCAGTATTTT

j_call: TRBJ1-3
clone_size: NA
d_call: NA
v_call: TRBV5-6
cdr3_aa: CASSLAGTGNTIYF
cdr3_nt: TGTGCCAGCAGCTTGGCAGGGACTGGAAACACCATATATTTT

j_call: TRBJ2-7
clone_size: NA
d_call: TRBD2
v_call: TRBV5-1
cdr3_aa: CASSPGTSGGTRAYEQYF
cdr3_nt: TGCGCCAGCAGCCCGGGGACTAGCGGGGGGACCAGGGCCTACGAGCAGTACTTC

j_call: TRBJ1-4
clone_size: NA
d_call: TRBD1
v_call: TRBV6-5
cdr3_aa: CASRPGTGSEKLFF
cdr3_nt: TGTGCCAGCAGACCCGGGACAGGGAGTGAAAAACTGTTTTTT

j_call: TRBJ2-7
clone_size: NA
d_call: NA
v_call: TRBV4-1
cdr3_aa: CASSQESGGFLNLYEQYF
cdr3_nt: TGCGCCAGCAGCCAAGAATCGGGGGGCTTCCTGAACCTCTACGAGCAGTACTTC

j_call: TRBJ1-2
clone_size: NA
d_call: TRBD1
v_call: TRBV4-2
cdr3_aa: CASSQGQGLNYGYTF
cdr3_nt: TGTGCCAGCAGCCAAGGACAGGGGCTAAACTATGGCTACACCTTC

j_call: TRBJ1-2
clone_size: few
d_call: NA
v_call: TRBV7-9
cdr3_aa: CASSSSGGYYGYTF
cdr3_nt: TGTGCCAGCAGCTCCTCTGGGGGGTACTATGGCTACACCTTC

j_call: TRBJ2-2
clone_size: NA
d_call: TRBD1
v_call: TRBV18
cdr3_aa: CASSPKTGGPPGELFF
cdr3_nt: TGTGCCAGCTCACCAAAAACAGGGGGTCCACCCGGGGAGCTGTTTTTT

j_call: TRBJ2-7
clone_size: NA
d_call: TRBD2
v_call: TRBV10-1
cdr3_aa: CASSREGSSYEQYF
cdr3_nt: TGCGCCAGCAGTAGGGAGGGGAGCTCCTACGAGCAGTACTTC

j_call: TRBJ2-6
clone_size: NA
d_call: NA
v_call: TRBV2
cdr3_aa: CASRLRESSGANVLTF
cdr3_nt: TGTGCCAGCAGGCTGCGAGAATCCTCTGGGGCCAACGTCCTGACTTTC

j_call: TRBJ2-7
clone_size: once
d_call: NA
v_call: TRBV9
cdr3_aa: CASSKNGGEQYF
cdr3_nt: TGTGCCAGCAGCAAGAATGGCGGCGAGCAGTACTTC

j_call: TRBJ2-2
clone_size: NA
d_call: NA
v_call: TRBV11-1
cdr3_aa: CASSFSPGGELFF
cdr3_nt: TGTGCCAGCAGCTTCTCGCCGGGGGGGGAGCTGTTTTTT

j_call: TRBJ1-5
clone_size: NA
d_call: NA
v_call: TRBV10-3
cdr3_aa: CAISEYSFSNQPQHF
cdr3_nt: TGTGCCATCAGTGAGTATTCTTTTAGCAATCAGCCCCAGCATTTT

j_call: TRBJ1-2
clone_size: NA
d_call: NA
v_call: TRBV7-9
cdr3_aa: CASSLDGYGYTF
cdr3_nt: TGTGCCAGCAGCTTAGACGGCTATGGCTACACCTTC

j_call: TRBJ2-1
clone_size: NA
d_call: TRBD2
v_call: TRBV11-1
cdr3_aa: CASSSPLAGIYNEQFF
cdr3_nt: TGTGCCAGCAGCTCCCCACTAGCGGGGATATACAATGAGCAGTTCTTC

j_call: TRBJ1-4
clone_size: NA
d_call: NA
v_call: TRBV7-9
cdr3_aa: CASSPPRGGGDEKLFF
cdr3_nt: TGTGCCAGCAGCCCGCCGCGGGGTGGGGGGGATGAAAAACTGTTTTTT

j_call: TRBJ2-7
clone_size: NA
d_call: NA
v_call: TRBV28
cdr3_aa: CASSSSYEQYF
cdr3_nt: TGTGCCAGCAGTTCGTCCTACGAGCAGTACTTC

j_call: TRBJ2-7
clone_size: NA
d_call: TRBD2
v_call: TRBV25-1
cdr3_aa: CASSDGGGVDEQYF
cdr3_nt: TGTGCCAGCAGTGATGGGGGGGGAGTGGACGAGCAGTACTTC

j_call: TRBJ2-1
clone_size: NA
d_call: NA
v_call: TRBV24-1
cdr3_aa: CATSDFGGHNEQFF
cdr3_nt: TGTGCCACCAGTGATTTTGGGGGCCACAATGAGCAGTTCTTC

j_call: TRBJ1-2
clone_size: NA
d_call: TRBD1
v_call: TRBV5-1
cdr3_aa: CASSPGQGENGYTF
cdr3_nt: TGCGCCAGCAGCCCGGGACAGGGAGAGAATGGCTACACCTTC

j_call: TRBJ1-6
clone_size: NA
d_call: NA
v_call: TRBV12-2
cdr3_aa: CASRPWVCHSYNSPLHF
cdr3_nt: TGTGCAAGTCGCCCATGGGTTTGTCACAGCTATAATTCACCCCTCCACTTT

j_call: TRBJ2-1
clone_size: NA
d_call: TRBD2
v_call: TRBV5-1
cdr3_aa: CASSLAPAGGHNEQFF
cdr3_nt: TGCGCCAGCAGCTTGGCCCCCGCGGGGGGCCACAATGAGCAGTTCTTC

j_call: TRBJ2-1
clone_size: NA
d_call: TRBD1
v_call: TRBV10-1
cdr3_aa: CASSTGTGGRDEQFF
cdr3_nt: TGCGCCAGCAGTACCGGGACAGGGGGCAGAGATGAGCAGTTCTTC

j_call: TRBJ2-1
clone_size: NA
d_call: NA
v_call: TRBV12-5
cdr3_aa: CASGLVFVADSYNEQFF
cdr3_nt: TGTGCTAGTGGTTTGGTTTTTGTGGCAGACTCCTACAATGAGCAGTTCTTC

j_call: TRBJ1-1
clone_size: NA
d_call: TRBD1
v_call: TRBV10-3
cdr3_aa: CAISAGTESEAFF
cdr3_nt: TGTGCCATCAGTGCAGGGACAGAAAGTGAAGCTTTCTTT

j_call: TRBJ1-1
clone_size: NA
d_call: TRBD1
v_call: TRBV27
cdr3_aa: CASRTGMNTEAFF
cdr3_nt: TGTGCCAGCAGGACAGGGATGAACACTGAAGCTTTCTTT

j_call: TRBJ1-2
clone_size: NA
d_call: TRBD1
v_call: TRBV19
cdr3_aa: CASSKNRDRVFYGYTF
cdr3_nt: TGTGCCAGTAGTAAAAACCGGGACAGGGTCTTCTATGGCTACACCTTC

j_call: TRBJ1-2
clone_size: NA
d_call: NA
v_call: TRBV27
cdr3_aa: CASSLGHAYGYTF
cdr3_nt: TGTGCCAGCAGTTTAGGGCATGCCTATGGCTACACCTTC

j_call: TRBJ1-3
clone_size: once
d_call: NA
v_call: TRBV11-2
cdr3_aa: CASSLVGVFGNTIYF
cdr3_nt: TGTGCCAGCAGCTTAGTCGGGGTCTTTGGAAACACCATATATTTT

j_call: TRBJ1-6
clone_size: NA
d_call: TRBD1
v_call: TRBV27
cdr3_aa: CASRGQGVPYNSPLHF
cdr3_nt: TGTGCCAGCCGAGGACAGGGGGTCCCTTATAATTCACCCCTCCACTTT

j_call: TRBJ2-5
clone_size: NA
d_call: TRBD2
v_call: TRBV28
cdr3_aa: CASSFGGEGWQETQYF
cdr3_nt: TGTGCCAGCAGTTTCGGGGGGGAGGGTTGGCAAGAGACCCAGTACTTC

j_call: TRBJ1-2
clone_size: NA
d_call: NA
v_call: TRBV25-1
cdr3_aa: CASSEPRSGNVGYTF
cdr3_nt: TGTGCCAGCAGTGAACCCCGTTCAGGGAATGTCGGCTACACCTTC

j_call: TRBJ2-2
clone_size: NA
d_call: TRBD2
v_call: TRBV25-1
cdr3_aa: CASKTSGSTGELFF
cdr3_nt: TGTGCCAGCAAAACTAGCGGATCCACCGGGGAGCTGTTTTTT

j_call: TRBJ2-7
clone_size: NA
d_call: TRBD1
v_call: TRBV25-1
cdr3_aa: CASSEGTGVPYEQYF
cdr3_nt: TGTGCCAGCAGTGAAGGGACAGGCGTACCCTACGAGCAGTACTTC

j_call: TRBJ1-5
clone_size: few
d_call: TRBD1
v_call: TRBV10-3
cdr3_aa: CAISELQGIDQPQHF
cdr3_nt: TGTGCCATCAGTGAGCTACAGGGGATAGATCAGCCCCAGCATTTT

j_call: TRBJ1-4
clone_size: NA
d_call: NA
v_call: TRBV7-6
cdr3_aa: CASSLGESDGPLNEKLFF
cdr3_nt: TGTGCCAGCAGCTTAGGGGAGAGCGACGGACCCCTTAATGAAAAACTGTTTTTT

j_call: TRBJ2-3
clone_size: NA
d_call: TRBD2
v_call: TRBV19
cdr3_aa: CASSIRPSGGVTDTQYF
cdr3_nt: TGTGCCAGTAGTATCCGGCCTAGCGGGGGTGTCACAGATACGCAGTATTTT

j_call: TRBJ1-1
clone_size: NA
d_call: NA
v_call: TRBV3-1/TRBV3-2
cdr3_aa: CASSINRDTEAFF
cdr3_nt: TGTGCCAGCAGCATAAACAGGGATACTGAAGCTTTCTTT